The source of this TCR beta chain is a study of blood T cell repertoires in COVID-19. Looking at the study overall: Collection of acute and convalescent COVID-19 samples took place in the United States, Italy and Spain.

Germline values: CDR1 KGHSH, CDR2 LQKENI. There are 14 residues in the CDR3. Trimming cost V 3 bases and J 2 bases; bases outside gene matches: 0. Some clones are missing from TCRdb's copy, which holds only in-frame ones; the method was immunoSEQ multiplex PCR. The sample records just under 55,000 clones, less than 95% being singletons. The J gene is TRBJ2-1, the V gene TRBV18; 8 nucleotides agree with TRBD1. This receptor was identified in a woman aged 40 to 55 with active COVID-19. Sequenced material: peripheral blood. The CDR3 loop is CASSPGQAYNEQFF. In nucleotides, the CDR3 is TGTGCCAGCTCACCGGGACAGGCCTACAATGAGCAGTTCTTC.